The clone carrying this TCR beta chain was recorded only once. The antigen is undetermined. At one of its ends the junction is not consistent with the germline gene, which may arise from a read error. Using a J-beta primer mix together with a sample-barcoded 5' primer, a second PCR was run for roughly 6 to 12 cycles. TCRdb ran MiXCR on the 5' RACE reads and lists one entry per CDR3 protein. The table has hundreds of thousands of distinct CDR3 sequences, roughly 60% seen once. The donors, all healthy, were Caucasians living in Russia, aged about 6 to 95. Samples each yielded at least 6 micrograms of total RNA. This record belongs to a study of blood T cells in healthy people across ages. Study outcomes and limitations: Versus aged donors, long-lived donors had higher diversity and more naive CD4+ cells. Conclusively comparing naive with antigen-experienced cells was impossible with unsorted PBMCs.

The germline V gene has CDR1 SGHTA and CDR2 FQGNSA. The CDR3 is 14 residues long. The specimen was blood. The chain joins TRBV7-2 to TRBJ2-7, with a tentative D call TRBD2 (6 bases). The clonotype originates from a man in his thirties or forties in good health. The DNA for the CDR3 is TGTGCCAGCAGTCGACAGTCTAGCGCCTACAAGCAGTACTTC. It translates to CASSRQSSAYKQYF.